These 22 T cell receptor beta chains were sequenced from one sample in a study of T cells in Graves' hyperthyroidism and ophthalmopathy (dated by TCRdb to the late 2010s). The protocol used for the library was multiplex PCR. Sequencing took place on an Illumina HiSeq 2000. TCR beta CDR3 regions were amplified from RNA transcripts. A first-round RT-PCR of the TCR CDR3 used the HTBI primer set with the Qiagen OneStep RT-PCR kit. Using fastp at Q25 and MiXCR, TCRdb reprocessed the public reads and kept productive beta chains. Rows merge per CDR3 protein into single entries with the most common DNA and genes. This sample holds fewer than 900,000 distinct CDR3 sequences; about 17% were observed only once. The top ten hold approximately 8.4% of the sample. Sequenced input: blood. The receptors were sampled from a man aged 18 to 35 with Graves' hyperthyroidism.

This clonotype was counted ten times or more. The chain uses TRBV28 and TRBJ1-5; D is unresolved. The V gene's germline CDR1 is MDHEN and CDR2 SYDVKM. This CDR3 is 12 amino acids long. V lost 5 bases and J 9 bases, leaving 11 bases between the germline ends. The chain's CDR3 is CASSAQFLPQHF. The DNA for the CDR3 is TGTGCCAGCAGTGCACAGTTTCTGCCCCAGCATTTT.

The chain's CDR3 is CASSQETGMAGELFF. The CDR3 DNA is TGCGCCAGCAGCCAAGAAACAGGGATGGCCGGGGAGCTGTTTTTT. The J gene is TRBJ2-2, the V gene TRBV4-3, with D tentatively TRBD1 (6 bases). The CDR3 covers 15 residues. Germline V gives CDR1 LGHNA, CDR2 YSLEER. Trimming shortened V by 0 bases and J by 6 bases, and 11 bases separated the two germline ends.

The V gene is TRBV28, the J gene TRBJ2-7; the match to TRBD2 covers 8 bases. Germline V gene data show CDR1 as MDHEN and CDR2 as SYDVKM. CDR3 length equals 12 residues. V gave up 7 bases and J gave up 5 bases; unmatched junction bases: 4. This CDR3 reads CASTGGGDEQYF. The CDR3 nucleotides read TGTGCCAGCACCGGGGGGGGGGACGAGCAGTACTTC. The full variable domain, rest sourced from reference TRBV28 and TRBJ2-7, is DVKVTQSSRYLVKRTGEKVFLECVQDMDHENMFWYRQDPGLGLRLIYFSYDVKMKEKGDIPEGYSVSREKKERFSLILESASTNQTSMYLCASTGGGDEQYFGPGTRLTVT.

The CDR3 DNA sequence: TGCAGTGCACTCACACCTATGAACACTGAAGCTTTCTTT. Translated: CSALTPMNTEAFF. The J gene is TRBJ1-1, the V gene TRBV20-1; D remains unclear. Trimming cost V 6 bases and J 0 bases, with 11 bases left between them. This CDR3 has 13 residues. The germline gives CDR1 DFQATT, CDR2 SNEGSKA (reference sequence).

V and J are TRBV5-1 and TRBJ2-5; D is perhaps TRBD1 or TRBD2 (5 bases each). CDR3 length: 12 residues. Germline-derived CDR1 and CDR2 are SGHRS and YFSETQ. Trimming took off 4 bases at V and 6 bases at J, with 10 bases between the two ends. The CDR3 sequence is CASSQGVQTQYF. For the CDR3, the DNA is TGCGCCAGCAGCCAGGGAGTTCAGACCCAGTACTTC.

In its sample, this clonotype was seen many times. The V gene is TRBV28, the J gene TRBJ2-7; 8 nucleotides match TRBD1. V gave up 0 bases and J gave up 6 bases; unmatched junction bases: 13. This CDR3 spans 17 amino acids. CDR1 MDHEN and CDR2 SYDVKM come from the germline V gene. CDR3 bases: TGTGCCAGCAGTTTATGGGTCAGGGGGCGCGAAAACAGCGAGCAGTACTTC. Its protein product is CASSLWVRGRENSEQYF. The entire variable domain, with the rest obtained from reference TRBV28 and TRBJ2-7, is as follows: DVKVTQSSRYLVKRTGEKVFLECVQDMDHENMFWYRQDPGLGLRLIYFSYDVKMKEKGDIPEGYSVSREKKERFSLILESASTNQTSMYLCASSLWVRGRENSEQYFGPGTRLTVT.

There are a few counts of this clonotype. The genes are TRBV20-1 and TRBJ2-3; 11 bases are a match to TRBD2. Germline lookup yields CDR1 DFQATT and CDR2 SNEGSKA (reference sequence). The CDR3 extends over 12 amino acids. CDR3 sequence reads: CSALAGADTQYF. CDR3 DNA sequence: TGCAGCGCACTAGCGGGAGCAGATACGCAGTATTTT.

This clonotype occurred a few times. The chain recombines TRBV7-9 with TRBJ2-1; a weak D match, TRBD2 (5 bases). This CDR3 has 13 amino acids. V was shortened by 3 bases and J by 7 bases, with 10 bases between the two germline ends. The germline CDR1 and CDR2 sequences are SEHNR and FQNEAQ (reference sequence). This CDR3 reads CASSLNSGNEQFF. The CDR3 nucleotides are TGTGCCAGCAGCTTGAACTCGGGGAATGAGCAGTTCTTC. Supplemented by reference TRBV7-9 and TRBJ2-1, the full variable domain reads DTGVSQNPRHKITKRGQNVTFRCDPISEHNRLYWYRQTLGQGPEFLTYFQNEAQLEKSRLLSDRFSAERPKGSFSTLEIQRTEQGDSAMYLCASSLNSGNEQFFGPGTRLTVL.

This clonotype was counted at least ten times. The rearrangement joins TRBV11-2 to TRBJ2-1; 10 bases agree with TRBD1. Germline trimming cut 5 bases from V and 4 bases from J; bases unmatched to any gene: 5. Looked up from germline, CDR1 is SGHAT and CDR2 is FQNNGV. The CDR3 length is 15 residues. The chain's CDR3 is CASSQRQGAYNEQFF. CDR3 sequence (DNA): TGTGCCAGCAGCCAACGACAGGGGGCTTACAATGAGCAGTTCTTC.

This clonotype was detected many times. The chain uses TRBV2 and TRBJ2-7; 8 nucleotides agree with TRBD2. The CDR3 runs to 12 residues. Trimming cost V 3 bases and J 6 bases; bases outside gene matches: 1. Germline values: CDR1 SNHLY, CDR2 FYNNEI. CDR3 DNA sequence: TGTGCCAGCAGTGACGGGAGGGGCGAGCAGTACTTC. This codes for CASSDGRGEQYF.

This clonotype was counted many times. The chain links TRBV7-8 to TRBJ1-5, with D unresolved. Germline CDR1 and CDR2: SGHVS and FQNEAQ. This CDR3 spans 14 amino acids. The ends were cut back, 1 base at V and 1 base at J, with 5 bases in the middle. CDR3 residues: CASSLGDSNQPQHF. The CDR3 bases are TGTGCCAGCAGCTTAGGAGACAGCAATCAGCCCCAGCATTTT.

This clonotype was observed a few times. V usage is TRBV20-1 and J usage is TRBJ2-2; D is possibly TRBD2 (6 bases). Trimming pared 5 bases from V and 5 bases from J, leaving 15 bases between. The germline V gene encodes CDR1 DFQATT and CDR2 SNEGSKA (reference sequence). This CDR3 is built from 14 residues. The CDR3 DNA sequence: TGCAGTGCTCATACGGCGGGGCAAACCGGGGAGCTGTTTTTT. The encoded protein is CSAHTAGQTGELFF.

The chain uses TRBV5-6 and TRBJ2-1, with 11 bases that match TRBD2. From germline, CDR1 is SGHDT and CDR2 YYEEEE. The V segment lost 3 bases and the J segment 6 bases; nucleotides outside the gene matches: 5. This CDR3 is 15 amino acids long. DNA of the CDR3: TGTGCCAGCAGCTCCCCGGGACTAGCGGTCAATGAGCAGTTCTTC. It yields the protein CASSSPGLAVNEQFF.

The J gene is TRBJ1-3, the V gene TRBV3-1; no firm D call. V lost 0 bases to trimming and J lost 0 bases, with 12 bases between them. The germline gives CDR1 LGHDT, CDR2 YNNKEL (reference sequence). This CDR3 spans 17 amino acids. CDR3 loop: CASSQEETFPSGNTIYF. DNA for the CDR3: TGTGCCAGCAGCCAAGAAGAGACCTTCCCCTCTGGAAACACCATATATTTT.

This clonotype came up a few times. This chain connects TRBV6-4 to TRBJ1-2, with D perhaps matching TRBD1 (5 bases). Germline assignment: CDR1 MRHNA and CDR2 SNTAGT. The CDR3 sequence is 15 residues long. V lost 5 bases and J lost 4, with 17 bases in between. The CDR3 here is CASSPGAGTIYGYTF. For the CDR3, the DNA is TGTGCCAGCAGTCCCGGGGCAGGGACTATCTATGGCTACACCTTC.

This clonotype was counted a few times. V and J are TRBV4-2 and TRBJ1-2; 8 nucleotides match TRBD1. The length of the CDR3 is 15 residues. Per germline, CDR1 LGHNA and CDR2 YNFKEQ. J lost 9 bases, V lost 1 base, and 10 bases had no gene match. The DNA of the CDR3 is TGTGCCAGCAGCCAAGCGGGACAGGATTTCAAAAGCTACACCTTC. This codes for CASSQAGQDFKSYTF.

This clonotype was observed a handful of times. The chain employs TRBV10-2 and TRBJ2-5, with D unresolved. The CDR3 consists of 12 residues. The V end was cut by 0 bases, the J end by 13 bases, with 12 bases between. CDR1 and CDR2 from the germline V gene are WSHSY and SAAADI. The DNA for the CDR3 is TGCGCCAGCAGTGAGTCCGGTGCTTCTAGGTACTTC. Translated: CASSESGASRYF.

At least ten counts were recorded for this clonotype. An end of the junction does not agree with germline; a read error may underlie this. The chain employs TRBV2 and TRBJ1-2; a possible D gene is TRBD1 (5 bases). Germline V gives CDR1 SNHLY, CDR2 FYNNEI. The CDR3 has 15 residues. CDR3 residues: CAILPRGQPNFGYTF. In DNA, the CDR3 is TGTGCCATCCTACCCCGGGGCCAGCCCAACTTTGGCTACACCTTC.

V usage is TRBV15 and J usage is TRBJ2-2; D gene ambiguous. This CDR3 has 15 residues. Looked up from germline, CDR1 is LNHNV and CDR2 is YYDKDF (reference sequence). V was pared by 0 bases and J by 6 bases, with 11 bases between. This chain's CDR3 is CATSRDPLTSGELFF. CDR3 in DNA: TGTGCCACCAGCAGAGATCCCCTCACCTCCGGGGAGCTGTTTTTT.

This clonotype occurred many times. V is TRBV2 and J is TRBJ1-6; 7 positions match TRBD1. V shed 5 bases, J shed 5 bases, and the junction held 9 bases outside the gene matches. From germline, CDR1 is SNHLY and CDR2 FYNNEI. CDR3 size: 16 residues. CDR3 in amino acids: CASSWTGGTNNSPLHF. The CDR3 DNA is TGTGCCAGCAGTTGGACAGGTGGGACCAATAATTCACCCCTCCACTTT. The whole variable domain, filled in from reference TRBV2 and TRBJ1-6, reads EPEVTQTPSHQVTQMGQEVILRCVPISNHLYFYWYRQILGQKVEFLVSFYNNEISEKSEIFDDQFSVERPDGSNFTLKIRSTKLEDSAMYFCASSWTGGTNNSPLHFGNGTRLTVT.

J is TRBJ2-5 and V is TRBV15; the D call may be TRBD1 or TRBD2 (6 bases each). The germline gives CDR1 LNHNV, CDR2 YYDKDF (reference sequence). The V end was cut by 0 bases, the J end by 5 bases, with 13 bases between. This CDR3 is built from 15 residues. Here the CDR3 DNA reads TGTGCCACCAGCAGAGATCGGGGGCCTAGTGAGACCCAGTACTTC. This codes for CATSRDRGPSETQYF.

The rearrangement joins TRBV25-1 to TRBJ2-1; D remains unclear. Germline CDR1 is MGHDK and CDR2 is SYGVNS. V was trimmed by 3 bases and J by 14 bases, leaving 20 bases between them. The CDR3 extends over 14 amino acids. CDR3: CASSDPLEGSKKFF. CDR3 coding DNA: TGTGCCAGCAGTGACCCCCTCGAAGGTAGCAAAAAGTTCTTC. The full variable domain, in which reference TRBV25-1 and TRBJ2-1 provide the parts outside the CDR3, is EADIYQTPRYLVIGTGKKITLECSQTMGHDKMYWYQQDPGMELHLIHYSYGVNSTEKGDLSSESTVSRIRTEHFPLTLESARPSHTSQYLCASSDPLEGSKKFFGPGTRLTVL.